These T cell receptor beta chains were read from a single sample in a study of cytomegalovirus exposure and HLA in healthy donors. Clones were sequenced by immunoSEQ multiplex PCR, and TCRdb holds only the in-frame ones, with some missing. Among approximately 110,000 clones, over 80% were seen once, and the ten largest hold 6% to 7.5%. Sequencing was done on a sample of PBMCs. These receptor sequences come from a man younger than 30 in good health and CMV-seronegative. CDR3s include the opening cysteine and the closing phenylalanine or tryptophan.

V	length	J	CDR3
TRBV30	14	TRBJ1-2	CAWSVQGPTYGYTF
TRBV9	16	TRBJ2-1	CASSVGSSGRASGQFF
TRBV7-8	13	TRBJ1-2	CASSLEGTAGYTF
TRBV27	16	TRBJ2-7	CASSLSGLASSYEQYF
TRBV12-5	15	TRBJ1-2	CASGLVGAGNYGYTF
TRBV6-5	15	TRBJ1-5	CASSYRGGFGRPQHF
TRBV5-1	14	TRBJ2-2	CASSLESNTGELFF
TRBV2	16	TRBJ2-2	CASSEEVAGGAGELFF
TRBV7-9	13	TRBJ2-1	CASTPTGVNEQFF
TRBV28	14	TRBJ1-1	CASSFRETNTEAFF
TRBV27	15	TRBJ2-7	CASSLRLAGPYEQYF
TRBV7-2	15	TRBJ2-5	CASSPSSGRGETQYF
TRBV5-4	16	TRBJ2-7	CASSPNLAGSSYEQYF
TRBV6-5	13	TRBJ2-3	CASSYSRLAFASF
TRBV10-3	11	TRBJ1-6	CAISDGRTLHF
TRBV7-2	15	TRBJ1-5	CASSQSTGRRQPQHF
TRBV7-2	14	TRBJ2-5	CASSLYTYQETQYF
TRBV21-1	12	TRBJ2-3	CANGDFQKTQYF